This T cell receptor beta chain was identified in a study of response to subunit inactivated influenza vaccine. Overall study findings and caveats: A suggestion made by the authors is that each seasonal influenza vaccination recruits few new T cells.

TCRdb fed the RT-PCR reads into MiXCR, producing one record per CDR3 protein. The table lists hundreds of thousands of distinct CDR3 sequences, approximately 15% of them singletons. This CDR3 is built from 14 residues. Germline CDR1 reads MNHEY; CDR2 reads SVGEGT. V was cut by 5 bases and J by 1 base, with 12 bases left in between. Of note for this clonotype: Its antigen remains unidentified.

The specimen comprised PBMCs from blood, sampled 14 to 15 days before vaccination. The chain links TRBV6-2 or TRBV6-3 to TRBJ2-7, with D tentatively TRBD2 (5 bases). This sequence was found in a man aged 50-59 years who received an inactivated influenza vaccine. The CDR3 protein is CASSLLWESYEQYF. The CDR3 bases are TGTGCCAGCAGTCTTCTGTGGGAGTCCTACGAGCAGTACTTC.